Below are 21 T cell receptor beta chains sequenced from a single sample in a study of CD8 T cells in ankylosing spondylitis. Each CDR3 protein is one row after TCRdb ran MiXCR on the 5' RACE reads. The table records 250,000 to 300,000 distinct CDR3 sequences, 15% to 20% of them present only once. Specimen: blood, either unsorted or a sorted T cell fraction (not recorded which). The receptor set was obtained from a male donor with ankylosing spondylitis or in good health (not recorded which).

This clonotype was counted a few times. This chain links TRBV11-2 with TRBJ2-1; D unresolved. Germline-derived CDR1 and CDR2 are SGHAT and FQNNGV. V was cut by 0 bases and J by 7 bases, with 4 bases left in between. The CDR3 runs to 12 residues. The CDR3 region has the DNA TGTGCCAGCAGCTTAGATTTTAATGAGCAGTTCTTC. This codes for CASSLDFNEQFF.

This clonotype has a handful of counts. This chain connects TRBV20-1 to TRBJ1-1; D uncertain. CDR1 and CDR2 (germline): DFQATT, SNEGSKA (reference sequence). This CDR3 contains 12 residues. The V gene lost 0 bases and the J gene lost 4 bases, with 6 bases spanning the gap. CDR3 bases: TGCAGTGCTAGAGAGTTTATCACTGAAGCTTTCTTT. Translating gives CSAREFITEAFF.

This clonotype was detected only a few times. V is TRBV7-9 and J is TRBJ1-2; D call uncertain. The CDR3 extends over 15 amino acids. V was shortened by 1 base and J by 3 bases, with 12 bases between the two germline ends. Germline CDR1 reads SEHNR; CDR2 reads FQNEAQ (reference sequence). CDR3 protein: CASSLGGTEYYGYTF. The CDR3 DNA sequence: TGTGCCAGCAGCTTAGGCGGTACAGAATACTATGGCTACACCTTC.

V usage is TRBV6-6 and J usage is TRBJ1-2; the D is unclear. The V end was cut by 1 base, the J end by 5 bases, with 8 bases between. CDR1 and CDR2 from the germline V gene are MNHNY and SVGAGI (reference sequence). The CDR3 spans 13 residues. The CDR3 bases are TGTGCCAGCAGTTACTTCGACGGTTATGGCTACACCTTC. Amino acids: CASSYFDGYGYTF.

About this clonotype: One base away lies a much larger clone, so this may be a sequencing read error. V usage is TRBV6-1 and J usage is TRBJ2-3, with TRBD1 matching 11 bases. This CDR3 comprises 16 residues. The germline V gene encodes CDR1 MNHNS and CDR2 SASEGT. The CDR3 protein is CVSSPRDRGITDTQYF. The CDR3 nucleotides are TGTGTCAGCAGTCCCCGGGACAGGGGGATCACAGATACGCAGTATTTT.

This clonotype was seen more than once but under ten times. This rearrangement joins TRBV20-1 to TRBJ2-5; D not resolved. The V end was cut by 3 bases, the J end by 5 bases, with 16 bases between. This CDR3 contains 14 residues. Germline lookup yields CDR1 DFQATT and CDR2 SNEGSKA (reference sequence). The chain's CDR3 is CSASPRESEETQYF. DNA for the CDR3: TGCAGTGCTAGTCCTCGAGAATCTGAGGAGACCCAGTACTTC.

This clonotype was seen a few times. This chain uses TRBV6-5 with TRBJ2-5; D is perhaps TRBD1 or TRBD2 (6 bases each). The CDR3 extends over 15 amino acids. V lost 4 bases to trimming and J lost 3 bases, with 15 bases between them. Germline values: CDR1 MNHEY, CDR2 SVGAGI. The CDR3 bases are TGTGCCAGCAGTTCATACAGGGAGGTAAAAGAGACCCAGTACTTC. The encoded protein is CASSSYREVKETQYF.

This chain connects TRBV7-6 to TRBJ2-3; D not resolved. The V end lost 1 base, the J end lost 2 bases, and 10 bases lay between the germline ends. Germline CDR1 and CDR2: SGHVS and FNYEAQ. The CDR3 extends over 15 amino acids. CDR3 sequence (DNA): TGTGCCAGCAGCTTAGTAACCGACAACACAGATACGCAGTATTTT. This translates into CASSLVTDNTDTQYF.

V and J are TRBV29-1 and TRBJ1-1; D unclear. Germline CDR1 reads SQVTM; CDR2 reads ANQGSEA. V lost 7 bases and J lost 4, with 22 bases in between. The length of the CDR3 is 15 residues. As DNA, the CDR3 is TGCAGCGGAGGCTACGGATTAAGCATGAGCACTGAAGCTTTCTTT. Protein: CSGGYGLSMSTEAFF.

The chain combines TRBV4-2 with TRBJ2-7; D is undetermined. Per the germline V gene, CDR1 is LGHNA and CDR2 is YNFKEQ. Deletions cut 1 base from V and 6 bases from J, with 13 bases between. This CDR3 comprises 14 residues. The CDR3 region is CASSQGDSRAEQYF. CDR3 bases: TGTGCCAGCAGCCAAGGTGACTCAAGGGCCGAGCAGTACTTC.

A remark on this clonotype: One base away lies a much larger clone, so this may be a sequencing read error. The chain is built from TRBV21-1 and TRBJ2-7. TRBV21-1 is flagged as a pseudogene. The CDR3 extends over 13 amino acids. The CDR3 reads CASSIGRTYEQYF. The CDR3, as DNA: TGTGCCAGCAGCATAGGTAGAACCTACGAGCAGTACTTC.

The CDR3 is CASSATGVTEAFF. CDR3 DNA sequence: TGTGCCAGCAGTGCCACAGGGGTCACTGAAGCTTTCTTT. The chain employs TRBV27 and TRBJ1-1; 7 positions agree with TRBD1. J was trimmed by 4 bases and V by 5 bases; bases with no gene match: 4. The CDR3 loop spans 13 amino acids. Germline V gene sequence: CDR1 MNHEY, CDR2 SMNVEV (reference sequence).

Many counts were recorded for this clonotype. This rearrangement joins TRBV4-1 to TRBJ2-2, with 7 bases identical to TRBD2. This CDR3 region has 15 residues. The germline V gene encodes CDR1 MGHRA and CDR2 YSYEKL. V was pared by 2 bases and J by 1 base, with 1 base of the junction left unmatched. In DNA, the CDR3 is TGCGCCAGCAGCCAACTAGCGGAGAACACCGGGGAGCTGTTTTTT. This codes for CASSQLAENTGELFF.

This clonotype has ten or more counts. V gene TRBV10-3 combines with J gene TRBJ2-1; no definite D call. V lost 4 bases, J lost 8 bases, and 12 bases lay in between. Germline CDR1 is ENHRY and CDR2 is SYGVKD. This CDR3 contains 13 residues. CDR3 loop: CAISVAQLDEQFF. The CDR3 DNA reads TGTGCCATCAGTGTCGCTCAGTTGGATGAGCAGTTCTTC.

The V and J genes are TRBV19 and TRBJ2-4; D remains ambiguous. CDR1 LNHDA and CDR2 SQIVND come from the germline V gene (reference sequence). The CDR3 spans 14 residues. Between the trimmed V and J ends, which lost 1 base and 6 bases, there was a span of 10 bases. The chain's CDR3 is CASSIVDTGNIQYF. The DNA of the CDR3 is TGTGCCAGTAGTATAGTTGATACCGGAAACATTCAGTACTTC.

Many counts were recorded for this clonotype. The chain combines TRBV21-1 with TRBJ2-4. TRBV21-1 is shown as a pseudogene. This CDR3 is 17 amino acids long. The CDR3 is CASSKVLGTLAKNIQYF. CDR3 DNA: TGTGCCAGCAGCAAAGTATTAGGAACTCTAGCCAAAAACATTCAGTACTTC.

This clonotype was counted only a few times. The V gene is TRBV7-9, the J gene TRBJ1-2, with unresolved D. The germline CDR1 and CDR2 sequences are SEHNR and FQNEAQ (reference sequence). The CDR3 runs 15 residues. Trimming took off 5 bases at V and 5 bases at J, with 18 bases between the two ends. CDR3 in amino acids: CASSLSPTAHYGYTF. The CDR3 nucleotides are TGTGCCAGCAGCCTGAGCCCCACGGCTCATTATGGCTACACCTTC.

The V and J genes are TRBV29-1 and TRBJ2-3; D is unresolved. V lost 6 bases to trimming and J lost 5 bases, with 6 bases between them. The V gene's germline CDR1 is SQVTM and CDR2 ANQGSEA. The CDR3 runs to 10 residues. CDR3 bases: TGCAGCGTGGAAAAAGATACGCAGTATTTT. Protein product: CSVEKDTQYF.

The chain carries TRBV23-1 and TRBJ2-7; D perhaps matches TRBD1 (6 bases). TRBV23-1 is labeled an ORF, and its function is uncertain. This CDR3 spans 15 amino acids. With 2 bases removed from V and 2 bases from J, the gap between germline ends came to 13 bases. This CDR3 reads CASSQKGHSPYEQYF. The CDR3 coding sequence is TGCGCCAGCAGTCAAAAGGGACATTCTCCCTACGAGCAGTACTTC.

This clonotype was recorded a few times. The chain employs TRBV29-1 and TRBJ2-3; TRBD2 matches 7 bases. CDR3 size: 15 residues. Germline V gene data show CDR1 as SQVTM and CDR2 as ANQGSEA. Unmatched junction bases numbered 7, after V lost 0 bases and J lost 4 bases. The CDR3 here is CSVEETSSFPDTQYF. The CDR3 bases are TGCAGCGTTGAAGAGACTAGCTCTTTCCCAGATACGCAGTATTTT.

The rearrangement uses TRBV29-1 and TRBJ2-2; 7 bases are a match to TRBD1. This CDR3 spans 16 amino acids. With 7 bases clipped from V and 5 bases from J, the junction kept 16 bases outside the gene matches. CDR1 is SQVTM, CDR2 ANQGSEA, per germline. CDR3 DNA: TGCAGCGCCTCGACAGGGTTGGAATCTGGGACCGGGGAGCTGTTTTTT. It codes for CSASTGLESGTGELFF.